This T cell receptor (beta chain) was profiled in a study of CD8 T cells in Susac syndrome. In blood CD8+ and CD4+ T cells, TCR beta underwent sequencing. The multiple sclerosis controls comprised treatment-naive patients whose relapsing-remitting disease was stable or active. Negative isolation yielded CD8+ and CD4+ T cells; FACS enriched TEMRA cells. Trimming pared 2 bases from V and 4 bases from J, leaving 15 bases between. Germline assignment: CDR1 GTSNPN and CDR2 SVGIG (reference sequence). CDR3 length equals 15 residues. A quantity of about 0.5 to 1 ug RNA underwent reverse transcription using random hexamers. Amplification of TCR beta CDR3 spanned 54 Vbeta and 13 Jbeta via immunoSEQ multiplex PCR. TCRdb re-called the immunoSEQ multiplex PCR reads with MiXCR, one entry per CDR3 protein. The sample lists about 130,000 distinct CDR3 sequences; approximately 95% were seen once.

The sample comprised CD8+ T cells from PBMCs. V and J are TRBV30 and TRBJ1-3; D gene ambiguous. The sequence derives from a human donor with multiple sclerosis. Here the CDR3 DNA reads TGTGCCTGGAGTCCCCCAGGAAGGATGGGAAACACCATATATTTT. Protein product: CAWSPPGRMGNTIYF.